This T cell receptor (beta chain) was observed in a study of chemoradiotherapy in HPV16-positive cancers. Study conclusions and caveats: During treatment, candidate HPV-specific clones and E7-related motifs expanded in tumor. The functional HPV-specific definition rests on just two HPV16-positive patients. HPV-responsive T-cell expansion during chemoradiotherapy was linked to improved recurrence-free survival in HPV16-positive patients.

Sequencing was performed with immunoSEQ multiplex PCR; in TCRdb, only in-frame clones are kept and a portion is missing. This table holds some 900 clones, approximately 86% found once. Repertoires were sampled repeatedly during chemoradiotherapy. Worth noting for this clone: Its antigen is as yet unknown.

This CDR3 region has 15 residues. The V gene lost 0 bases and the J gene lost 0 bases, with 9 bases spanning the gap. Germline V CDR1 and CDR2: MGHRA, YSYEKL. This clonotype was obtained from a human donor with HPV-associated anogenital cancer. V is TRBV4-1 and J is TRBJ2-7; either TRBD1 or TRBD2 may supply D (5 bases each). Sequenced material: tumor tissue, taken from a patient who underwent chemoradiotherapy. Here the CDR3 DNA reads TGCGCCAGCAGCCAAGATTGGGGGATCTCCTACGAGCAGTACTTC. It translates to CASSQDWGISYEQYF.